The clone carrying this T cell receptor (beta chain) has just a few counts. As yet, its antigen is unknown. This record comes from a study of blood T cells in healthy people across ages. Whole-study findings and limits: Estimated diversity that came from one million T cells was considered an underestimate.

The second PCR ran roughly 6 to 11 cycles with a sample-barcoded 5' primer and J-beta primers. TCRdb re-called the 5' RACE reads through MiXCR, storing one row per CDR3 protein. The sample includes 1.4 million to 1.5 million distinct CDR3 sequences, 42% of them seen just once. Specimen: blood. The TCR comes from a woman younger than 35 in good health.

The CDR3 bases are TGTGCCAGCAGCCGAACACGGACAGGAAGCTCCTATAATTCACCCCTCCACTTT. It codes for CASSRTRTGSSYNSPLHF. The rearrangement joins TRBV3-1 to TRBJ1-6; 7 bases match TRBD1. In germline, CDR1 is LGHDT, CDR2 YNNKEL (reference sequence). The CDR3 has 18 amino acids. The V gene end was trimmed by 4 bases and the J gene end by 0 bases; junction bases not matched to a gene: 9. The variable domain in full, completed from reference TRBV3-1 and TRBJ1-6, reads DTAVSQTPKYLVTQMGNDKSIKCEQNLGHDTMYWYKQDSKKFLKIMFSYNNKELIINETVPNRFSPKSPDKAHLNLHINSLELGDSAVYFCASSRTRTGSSYNSPLHFGNGTRLTVT.